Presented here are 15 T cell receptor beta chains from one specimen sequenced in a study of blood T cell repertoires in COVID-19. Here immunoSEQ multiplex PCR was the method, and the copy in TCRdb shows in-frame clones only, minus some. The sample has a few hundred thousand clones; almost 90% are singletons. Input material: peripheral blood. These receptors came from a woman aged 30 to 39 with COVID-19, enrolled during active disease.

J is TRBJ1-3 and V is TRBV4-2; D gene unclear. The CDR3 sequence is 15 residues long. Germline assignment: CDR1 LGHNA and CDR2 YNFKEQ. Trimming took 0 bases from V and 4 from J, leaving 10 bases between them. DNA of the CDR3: TGTGCCAGCAGCCAAGATGCGGGGTCGGGAAACACCATATATTTT. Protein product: CASSQDAGSGNTIYF.

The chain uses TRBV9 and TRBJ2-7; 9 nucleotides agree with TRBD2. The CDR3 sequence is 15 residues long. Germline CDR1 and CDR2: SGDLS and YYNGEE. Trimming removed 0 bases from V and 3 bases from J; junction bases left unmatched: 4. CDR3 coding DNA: TGTGCCAGCAGCGTAGAGACTAGCGGTATCTACGAGCAGTACTTC. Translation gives CASSVETSGIYEQYF.

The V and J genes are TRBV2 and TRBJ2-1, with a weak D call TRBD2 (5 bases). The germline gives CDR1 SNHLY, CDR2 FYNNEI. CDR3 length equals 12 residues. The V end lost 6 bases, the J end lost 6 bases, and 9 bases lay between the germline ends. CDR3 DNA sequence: TGTGCCAGCAGGGGAACTAGCAATGAGCAGTTCTTC. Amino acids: CASRGTSNEQFF.

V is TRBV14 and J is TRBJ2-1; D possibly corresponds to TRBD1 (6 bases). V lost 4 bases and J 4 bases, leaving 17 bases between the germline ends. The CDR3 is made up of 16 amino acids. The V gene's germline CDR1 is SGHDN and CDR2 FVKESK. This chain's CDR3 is CASSRLGAGPYNEQFF. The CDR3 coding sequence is TGTGCCAGCAGCCGCCTGGGGGCAGGGCCTTACAATGAGCAGTTCTTC. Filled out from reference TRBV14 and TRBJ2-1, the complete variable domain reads EAGVTQFPSHSVIEKGQTVTLRCDPISGHDNLYWYRRVMGKEIKFLLHFVKESKQDESGMPNNRFLAERTGGTYSTLKVQPAELEDSGVYFCASSRLGAGPYNEQFFGPGTRLTVL.

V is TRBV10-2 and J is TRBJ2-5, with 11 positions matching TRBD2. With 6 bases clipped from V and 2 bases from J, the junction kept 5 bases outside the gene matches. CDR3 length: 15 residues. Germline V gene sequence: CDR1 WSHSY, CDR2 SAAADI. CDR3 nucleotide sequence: TGCGCCAGCAGCGGGACTAGCGGACTTCAAGAGACCCAGTACTTC. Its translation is CASSGTSGLQETQYF.

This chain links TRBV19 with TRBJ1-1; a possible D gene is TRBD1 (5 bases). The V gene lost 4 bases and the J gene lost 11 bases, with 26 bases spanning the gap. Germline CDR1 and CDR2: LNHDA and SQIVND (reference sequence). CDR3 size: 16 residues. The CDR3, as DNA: TGTGCCAGTAGTACAACCCTCGCTTCAGGGCCGTTGAAGGCTTTCTTT. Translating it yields CASSTTLASGPLKAFF. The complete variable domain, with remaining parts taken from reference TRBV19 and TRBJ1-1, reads DGGITQSPKYLFRKEGQNVTLSCEQNLNHDAMYWYRQDPGQGLRLIYYSQIVNDFQKGDIAEGYSVSREKKESFPLTVTSAQKNPTAFYLCASSTTLASGPLKAFFGQGTRLTVV.

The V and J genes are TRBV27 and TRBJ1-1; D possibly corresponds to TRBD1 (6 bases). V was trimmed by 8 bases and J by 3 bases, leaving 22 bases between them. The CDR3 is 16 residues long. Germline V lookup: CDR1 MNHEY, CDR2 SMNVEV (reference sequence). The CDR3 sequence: CASRTTTGRVDTEAFF. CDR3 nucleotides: TGTGCCAGCCGAACGACAACAGGGCGAGTAGACACTGAAGCTTTCTTT.

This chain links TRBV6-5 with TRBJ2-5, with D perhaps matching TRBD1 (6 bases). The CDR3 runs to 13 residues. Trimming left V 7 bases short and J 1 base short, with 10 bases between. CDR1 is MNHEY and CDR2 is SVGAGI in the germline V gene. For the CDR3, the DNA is TGTGCCAGCACCGGACAGTTCCAAGAGACCCAGTACTTC. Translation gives CASTGQFQETQYF.

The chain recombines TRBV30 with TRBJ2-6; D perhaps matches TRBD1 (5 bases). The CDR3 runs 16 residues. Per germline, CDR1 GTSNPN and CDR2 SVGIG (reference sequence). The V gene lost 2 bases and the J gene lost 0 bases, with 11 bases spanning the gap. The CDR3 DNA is TGTGCCTGGAGTTCCCCCGACAGCTCTGGGGCCAACGTCCTGACTTTC. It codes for CAWSSPDSSGANVLTF.

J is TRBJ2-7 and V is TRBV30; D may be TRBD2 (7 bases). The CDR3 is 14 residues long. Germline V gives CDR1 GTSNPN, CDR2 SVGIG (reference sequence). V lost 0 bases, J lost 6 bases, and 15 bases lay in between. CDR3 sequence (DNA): TGTGCCTGGAGTGTACGCCCCCGGGGGGCCGAGCAGTACTTC. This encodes CAWSVRPRGAEQYF.

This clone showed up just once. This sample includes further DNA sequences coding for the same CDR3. CDR3 coding DNA: TGTGCCAGCAGTTCCCGGACTAACACTGAAGCTTTCTTT. Its protein product is CASSSRTNTEAFF. This chain uses TRBV27 with TRBJ1-1; D remains unclear. The ends were cut back, 4 bases at V and 2 bases at J, with 8 bases in the middle. The germline gives CDR1 MNHEY, CDR2 SMNVEV (reference sequence). This CDR3 region has 13 residues.

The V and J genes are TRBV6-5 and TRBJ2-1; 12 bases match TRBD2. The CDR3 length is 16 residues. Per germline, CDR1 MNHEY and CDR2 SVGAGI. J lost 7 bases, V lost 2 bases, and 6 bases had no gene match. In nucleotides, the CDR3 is TGTGCCAGCAGTTACCGAACTAGCGGGAGGAGGAATGAGCAGTTCTTC. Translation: CASSYRTSGRRNEQFF.

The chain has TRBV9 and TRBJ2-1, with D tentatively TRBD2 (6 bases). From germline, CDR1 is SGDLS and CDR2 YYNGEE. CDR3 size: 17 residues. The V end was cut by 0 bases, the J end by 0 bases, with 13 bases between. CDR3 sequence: CASSVGVRGASYNEQFF. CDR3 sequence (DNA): TGTGCCAGCAGCGTAGGGGTGCGGGGCGCCTCCTACAATGAGCAGTTCTTC.

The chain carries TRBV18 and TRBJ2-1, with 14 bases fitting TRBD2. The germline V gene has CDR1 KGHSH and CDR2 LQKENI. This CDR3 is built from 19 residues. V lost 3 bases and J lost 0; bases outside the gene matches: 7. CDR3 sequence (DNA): TGTGCCAGCTCACCCGGGACTAGCGGGAGAACCTCCTCCTACAATGAGCAGTTCTTC. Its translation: CASSPGTSGRTSSYNEQFF.

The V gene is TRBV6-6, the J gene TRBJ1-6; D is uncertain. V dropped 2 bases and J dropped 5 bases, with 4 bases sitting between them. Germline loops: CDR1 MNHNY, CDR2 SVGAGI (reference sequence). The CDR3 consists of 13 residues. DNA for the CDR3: TGTGCCAGCAGTTACCCCAATAATTCACCCCTCCACTTT. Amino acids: CASSYPNNSPLHF.